The clone carrying this T cell receptor (beta chain) was recorded many times. These data come from a study of T-cell memory formation after mild COVID-19. TCRdb reprocessed the 5' RACE reads with MiXCR, giving one entry per CDR3 protein. The table includes about 130,000 distinct CDR3 sequences, approximately 5.9% detected once. The receptor was derived from an adult woman who had mild COVID-19 (a few samples of this study predate the infection). Cell type and time point are not known. Sequencing used PBMCs or a T cell subset sorted from them (not recorded which).

Here the CDR3 DNA reads TGCAGCGTTGGACGTATTCAGCGGGGTGCCTACAATGAGCAGTTCTTC. Protein: CSVGRIQRGAYNEQFF. This sequence joins TRBV29-1 and TRBJ2-1, with TRBD2 matching 7 bases. Germline CDR1 is SQVTM and CDR2 is ANQGSEA. This CDR3 is built from 16 residues. The J segment lost 2 bases and the V segment lost 4 bases, leaving 11 bases of the junction unmatched.